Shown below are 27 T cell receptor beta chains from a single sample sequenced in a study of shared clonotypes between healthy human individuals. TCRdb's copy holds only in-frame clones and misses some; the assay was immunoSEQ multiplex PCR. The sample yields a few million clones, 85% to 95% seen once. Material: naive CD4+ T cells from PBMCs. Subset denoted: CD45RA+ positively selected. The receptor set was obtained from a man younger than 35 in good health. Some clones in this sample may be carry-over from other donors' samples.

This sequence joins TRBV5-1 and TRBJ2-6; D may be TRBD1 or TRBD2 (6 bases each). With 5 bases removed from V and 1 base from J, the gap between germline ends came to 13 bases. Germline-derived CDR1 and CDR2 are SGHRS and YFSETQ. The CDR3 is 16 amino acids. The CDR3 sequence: CASRPQGRSGANVLTF. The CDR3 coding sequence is TGCGCCAGCAGACCCCAGGGGAGGTCTGGGGCCAACGTCCTGACTTTC.

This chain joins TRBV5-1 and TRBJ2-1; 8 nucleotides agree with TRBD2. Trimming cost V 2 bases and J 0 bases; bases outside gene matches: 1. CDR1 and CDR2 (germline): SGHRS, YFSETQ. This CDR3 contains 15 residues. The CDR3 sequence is CASSFSGNSYNEQFF. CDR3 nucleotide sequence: TGCGCCAGCAGCTTTAGCGGGAACTCCTACAATGAGCAGTTCTTC.

The CDR3 nucleotides read TGTGCCAGCAGCTTAGTTAAGCGGGAGTCAGATACGCAGTATTTT. Residues: CASSLVKRESDTQYF. The chain combines TRBV11-2 with TRBJ2-3; TRBD2 matches at 8 bases. There are 15 residues in the CDR3. J lost 4 bases, V lost 1 base, and 4 bases had no gene match. Per germline, CDR1 SGHAT and CDR2 FQNNGV.

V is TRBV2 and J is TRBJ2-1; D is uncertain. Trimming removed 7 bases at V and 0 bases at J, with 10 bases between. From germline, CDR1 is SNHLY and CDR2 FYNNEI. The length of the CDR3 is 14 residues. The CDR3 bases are TGTGCCAGCAATCAGGTACGCTCCTACAATGAGCAGTTCTTC. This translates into CASNQVRSYNEQFF.

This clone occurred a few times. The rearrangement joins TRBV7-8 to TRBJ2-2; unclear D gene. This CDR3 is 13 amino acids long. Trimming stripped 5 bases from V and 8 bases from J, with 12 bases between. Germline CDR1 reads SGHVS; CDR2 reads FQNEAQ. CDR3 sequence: CASSAVLGGELFF. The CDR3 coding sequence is TGTGCCAGCAGCGCAGTTTTGGGAGGGGAGCTGTTTTTT. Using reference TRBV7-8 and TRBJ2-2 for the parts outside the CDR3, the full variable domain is GAGVSQSPRYKVAKRGQDVALRCDPISGHVSLFWYQQALGQGPEFLTYFQNEAQLDKSGLPSDRFFAERPEGSVSTLKIQRTQQEDSAVYLCASSAVLGGELFFGEGSRLTVL.

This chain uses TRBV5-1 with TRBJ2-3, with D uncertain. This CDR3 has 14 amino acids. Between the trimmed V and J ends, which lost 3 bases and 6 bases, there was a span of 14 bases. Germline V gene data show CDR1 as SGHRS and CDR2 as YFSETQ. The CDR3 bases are TGCGCCAGCAGCTCCCCTTCGGATGGGGATACGCAGTATTTT. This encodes CASSSPSDGDTQYF. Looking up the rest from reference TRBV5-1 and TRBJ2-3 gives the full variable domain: KAGVTQTPRYLIKTRGQQVTLSCSPISGHRSVSWYQQTPGQGLQFLFEYFSETQRNKGNFPGRFSGRQFSNSRSEMNVSTLELGDSALYLCASSSPSDGDTQYFGPGTRLTVL.

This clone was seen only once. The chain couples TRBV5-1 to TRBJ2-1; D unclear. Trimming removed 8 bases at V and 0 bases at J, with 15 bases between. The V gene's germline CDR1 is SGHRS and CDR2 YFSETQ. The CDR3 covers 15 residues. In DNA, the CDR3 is TGCGCCAGTCAGTTAGACGTAAGCTCCTACAATGAGCAGTTCTTC. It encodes CASQLDVSSYNEQFF.

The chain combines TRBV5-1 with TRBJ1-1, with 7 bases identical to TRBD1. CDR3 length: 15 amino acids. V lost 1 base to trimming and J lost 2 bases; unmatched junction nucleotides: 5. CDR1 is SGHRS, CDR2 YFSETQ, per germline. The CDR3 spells CASSLPGQTNTEAFF. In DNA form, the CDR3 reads TGCGCCAGCAGCTTGCCGGGACAGACTAACACTGAAGCTTTCTTT.

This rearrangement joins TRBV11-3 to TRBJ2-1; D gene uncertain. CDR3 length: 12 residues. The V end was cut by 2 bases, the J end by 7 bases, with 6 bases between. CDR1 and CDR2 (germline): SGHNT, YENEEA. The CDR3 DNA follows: TGTGCCAGCAGCTTACGCGAGAATGAGCAGTTCTTC. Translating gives CASSLRENEQFF.

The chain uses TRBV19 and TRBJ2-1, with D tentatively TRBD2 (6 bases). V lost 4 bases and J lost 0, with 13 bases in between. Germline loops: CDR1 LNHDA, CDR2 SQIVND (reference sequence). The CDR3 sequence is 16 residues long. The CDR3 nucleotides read TGTGCCAGTAGTAAAGGGGAGCGGGTCTCCTACAATGAGCAGTTCTTC. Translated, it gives CASSKGERVSYNEQFF.

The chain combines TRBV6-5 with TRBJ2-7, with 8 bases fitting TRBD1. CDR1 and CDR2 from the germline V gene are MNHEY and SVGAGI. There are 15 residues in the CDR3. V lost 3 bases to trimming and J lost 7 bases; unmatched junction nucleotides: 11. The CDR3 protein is CASSYVRQGKREQYF. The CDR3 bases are TGTGCCAGCAGTTATGTCCGACAGGGGAAGAGAGAGCAGTACTTC.

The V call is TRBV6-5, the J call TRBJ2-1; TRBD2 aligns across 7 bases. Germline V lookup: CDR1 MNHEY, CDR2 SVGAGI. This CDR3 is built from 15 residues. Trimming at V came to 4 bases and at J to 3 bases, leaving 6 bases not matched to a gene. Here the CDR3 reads CASSSRGSYYNEQFF. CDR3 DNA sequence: TGTGCCAGCAGTTCCCGCGGGAGTTACTACAATGAGCAGTTCTTC.

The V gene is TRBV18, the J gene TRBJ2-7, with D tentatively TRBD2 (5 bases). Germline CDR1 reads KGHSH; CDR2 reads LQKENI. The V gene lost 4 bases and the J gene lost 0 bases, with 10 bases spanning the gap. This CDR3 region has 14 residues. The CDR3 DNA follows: TGTGCCAGCTCACTCGGACTGAGCTCCTACGAGCAGTACTTC. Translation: CASSLGLSSYEQYF.

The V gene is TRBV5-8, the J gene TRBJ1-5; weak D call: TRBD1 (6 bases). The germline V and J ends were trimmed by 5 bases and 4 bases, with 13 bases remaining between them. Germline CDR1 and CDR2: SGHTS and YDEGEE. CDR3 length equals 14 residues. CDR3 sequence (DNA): TGTGCCAGCAGTTCCAAGGGGGGAAATCAGCCCCAGCATTTT. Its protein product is CASSSKGGNQPQHF.

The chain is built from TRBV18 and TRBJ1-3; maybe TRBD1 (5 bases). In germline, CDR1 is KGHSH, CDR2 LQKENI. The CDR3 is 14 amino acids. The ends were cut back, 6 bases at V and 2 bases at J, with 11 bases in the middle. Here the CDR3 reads CASSTQVPGNTIYF. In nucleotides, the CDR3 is TGTGCCAGCTCCACACAGGTGCCTGGAAACACCATATATTTT.

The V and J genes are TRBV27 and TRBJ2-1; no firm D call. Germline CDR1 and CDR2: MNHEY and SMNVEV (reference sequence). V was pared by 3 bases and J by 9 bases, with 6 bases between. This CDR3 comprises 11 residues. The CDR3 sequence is CASSFMFEQFF. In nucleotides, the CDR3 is TGTGCCAGCAGTTTTATGTTTGAGCAGTTCTTC.

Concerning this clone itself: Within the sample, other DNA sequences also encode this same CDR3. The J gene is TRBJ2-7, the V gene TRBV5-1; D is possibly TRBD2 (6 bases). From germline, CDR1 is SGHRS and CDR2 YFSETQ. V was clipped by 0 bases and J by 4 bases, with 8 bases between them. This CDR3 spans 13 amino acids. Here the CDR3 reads CASSLVGGYEQYF. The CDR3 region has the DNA TGCGCCAGCAGCTTGGTGGGGGGATACGAGCAGTACTTC.

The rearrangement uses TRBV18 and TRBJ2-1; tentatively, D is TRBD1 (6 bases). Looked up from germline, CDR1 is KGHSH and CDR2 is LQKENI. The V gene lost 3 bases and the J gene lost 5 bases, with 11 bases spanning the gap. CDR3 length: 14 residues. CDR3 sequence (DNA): TGTGCCAGCTCACCTACCCCAGGGGACAATGAGCAGTTCTTC. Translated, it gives CASSPTPGDNEQFF.

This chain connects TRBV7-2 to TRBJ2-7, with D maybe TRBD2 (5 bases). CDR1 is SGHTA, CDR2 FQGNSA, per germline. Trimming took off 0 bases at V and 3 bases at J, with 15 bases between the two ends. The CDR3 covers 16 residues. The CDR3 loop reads CASSLAGTQTNYEQYF. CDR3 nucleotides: TGTGCCAGCAGCTTAGCAGGTACCCAGACTAACTACGAGCAGTACTTC. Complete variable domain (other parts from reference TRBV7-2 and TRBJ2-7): GAGVSQSPSNKVTEKGKDVELRCDPISGHTALYWYRQSLGQGLEFLIYFQGNSAPDKSGLPSDRFSAERTGGSVSTLTIQRTQQEDSAVYLCASSLAGTQTNYEQYFGPGTRLTVT.

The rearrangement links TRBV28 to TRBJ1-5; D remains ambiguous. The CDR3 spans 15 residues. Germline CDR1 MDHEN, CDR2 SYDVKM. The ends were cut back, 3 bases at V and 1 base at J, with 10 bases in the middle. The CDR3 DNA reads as TGTGCCAGCAGTTTCAGTGGCTTCAGCAATCAGCCCCAGCATTTT. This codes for CASSFSGFSNQPQHF.

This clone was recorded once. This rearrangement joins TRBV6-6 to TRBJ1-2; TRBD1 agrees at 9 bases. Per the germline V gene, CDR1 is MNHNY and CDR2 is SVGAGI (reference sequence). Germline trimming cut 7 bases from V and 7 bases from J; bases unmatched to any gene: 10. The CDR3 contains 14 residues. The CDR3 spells CASNLEGQGGGYTF. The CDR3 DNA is TGTGCCAGCAACCTGGAGGGACAGGGCGGTGGCTACACCTTC.

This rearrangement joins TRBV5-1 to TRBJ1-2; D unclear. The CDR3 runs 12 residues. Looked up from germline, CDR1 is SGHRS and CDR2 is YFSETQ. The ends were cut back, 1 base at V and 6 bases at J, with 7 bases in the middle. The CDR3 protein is CASSLNLDGYTF. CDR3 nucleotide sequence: TGCGCCAGCAGCTTGAACCTGGATGGCTACACCTTC.

The CDR3 loop is CASSVHNQPQHF. CDR3 nucleotide sequence: TGTGCCAGTAGTGTACACAATCAGCCCCAGCATTTT. This chain joins TRBV19 and TRBJ1-5; D remains ambiguous. The germline CDR1 and CDR2 sequences are LNHDA and SQIVND (reference sequence). V lost 5 bases to trimming and J lost 3 bases, with 5 bases between them. This CDR3 region has 12 residues.

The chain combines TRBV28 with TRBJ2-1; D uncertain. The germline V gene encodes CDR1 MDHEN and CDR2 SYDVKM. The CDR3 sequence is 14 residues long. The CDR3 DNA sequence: TGTGCTGCCGCTGGGTATCGCTCCTACAATGAGCAGTTCTTC. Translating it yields CAAAGYRSYNEQFF.

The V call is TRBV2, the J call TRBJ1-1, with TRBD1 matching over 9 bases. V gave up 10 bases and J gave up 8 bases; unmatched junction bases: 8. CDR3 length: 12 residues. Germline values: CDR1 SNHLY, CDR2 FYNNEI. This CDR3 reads CATQADRGEAFF. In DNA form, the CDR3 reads TGTGCCACCCAAGCGGACAGGGGAGAAGCTTTCTTT.

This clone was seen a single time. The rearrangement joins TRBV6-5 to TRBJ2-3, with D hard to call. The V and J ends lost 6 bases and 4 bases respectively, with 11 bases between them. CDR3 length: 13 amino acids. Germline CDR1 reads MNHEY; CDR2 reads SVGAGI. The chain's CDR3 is CASSRPAADTQYF. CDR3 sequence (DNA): TGTGCCAGCAGCCGCCCCGCGGCAGATACGCAGTATTTT.

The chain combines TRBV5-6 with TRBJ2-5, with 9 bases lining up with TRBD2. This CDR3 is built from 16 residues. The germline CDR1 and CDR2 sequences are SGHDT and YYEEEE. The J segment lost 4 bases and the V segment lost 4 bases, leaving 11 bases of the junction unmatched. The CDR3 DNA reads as TGTGCCAGCAGCCACGTAGCGGGAGTTTGGGGAGAGACCCAGTACTTC. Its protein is CASSHVAGVWGETQYF.